The TCR beta chain under discussion was sequenced for a study of response to subunit inactivated influenza vaccine. J lost 5 bases, V lost 6 bases, and 7 bases had no gene match. Germline loops: CDR1 SGHTA, CDR2 FQGNSA. The CDR3 totals 15 residues. TCRdb reprocessed the RT-PCR reads with MiXCR, giving one entry per CDR3 protein. The profile covers roughly 500,000 distinct CDR3 sequences, with 20% to 25% appearing a single time and 2.8% taken by the ten largest. This sample was also put to use in a study of T cells expressing NK-cell markers. That paper adds: The authors generated TCR beta cDNA through 5'RACE template switching with UMIs. According to the study, TCR beta repertoires originated from sorted CD3+CD56+NKG2C+, CD3+CD56+NKG2C- and CD3+CD56-NKG2C+ T cells. Several experiments added an anti-gamma-delta TCR antibody to sort only alpha-beta TCR T cells. Each of roughly six donors carried dominant NKG2C+ clonotypes accounting for roughly 1.0-7.0% of CD8+ T cells.

The source of this sequence is a man aged 50-59 years who received an inactivated influenza vaccine. The genes are TRBV7-2 and TRBJ2-5; 12 positions agree with TRBD2. The material was CD4+ T cells sorted from PBMCs, obtained about 11 days after vaccination. CDR3 protein: CASSRTSGATETQYF. In nucleotides, the CDR3 is TGTGCCAGCAGTCGGACTAGCGGGGCAACGGAGACCCAGTACTTC.